This T cell receptor (beta chain) was documented in a study of cytomegalovirus exposure and HLA in healthy donors (TCRdb year 2017). At the level of the whole study: An earlier analysis of some 550 of the donors reported approximately 270 Gb of sequence data and around 120 million unique TCR beta sequences from some 180 million T cells. An early release covering 500 to 750 HLA-typed donors comprised about 300 gigabases of sequencing data and approximately 80 million unique TCR sequences. Of the roughly 420 genotyped donors, 75% to 85% were placed in the genetic ancestry cluster associated with self-reported Caucasian donors. The aim of the study was to test whether cataloging public T cell receptors could identify signatures of past pathogen exposure. Using immunosequencing, the study profiled T cell repertoires from about 610 subjects and related those repertoires to cytomegalovirus serostatus. A separate validation cohort of roughly 110 different subjects was used in addition to the approximately 700-subject first cohort. To predict cytomegalovirus infection status, the study brought together high-throughput TCR immunosequencing, statistical association of individual TCRs with disease status, and machine learning. In a later analysis, previously published TCR beta repertoires from 550 to 750 donors were re-analyzed and high-resolution HLA genotyping was added so that TCR occurrence patterns could be studied. In the later analysis, no new phenotypic data were used to find candidate immune exposures; instead, reliance was placed on TCR beta sequences and their occurrence across donors. To decide whether each TCR beta V gene segment behaved as functional or pseudogenic, an earlier analysis of 587 of the donors relied on high-throughput TCR beta sequencing. Donor age, sex, ethnicity and CMV serostatus were collected together with the repertoire data. In a later genetic analysis, genome-wide SNP genotypes for about three fifths of the roughly 670 donors were used, and that subset was treated as a discovery cohort. Every repertoire in the discovery cohort had been generated on one and the same sequencing platform. HLA typing included class I and class II loci at four-digit resolution. Typing coverage varied by locus: roughly 629-630 donors for A, B, C, DRB1 and DQB1; approximately 560 for DQA1; 606 for DPA1; around 450 for DPB1. Roughly five DR-DQ haplotypes were treated as single units for association and clustering because of strong linkage in the cohort. On average, roughly 240,000 unique TCR beta nucleotide sequences were sequenced per donor among a few hundred genotyped donors of the cohort, with around 19% of those sequences being non-productive.

The library relied on the immunoSEQ multiplex PCR assay. For the multiplex PCR, a mixture combining 60 forward primers for TCR Vbeta segments and 13 reverse primers for TCR Jbeta segments was used. A multiplex PCR assay on genomic DNA amplified the CDR3 region of rearranged TCR beta genes. The Illumina HiSeq System was used to sequence the amplified TCR beta libraries as 87-base-pair reads. Processing in the source paper ran as follows. In a later analysis, some 80 million unique TCR beta chains were counted across the roughly 610 repertoires, and around 10 million of these chains were shared by at least two donors. Raw reads were error-corrected and collapsed into unique sequences by a nearest-neighbor algorithm in which closely related sequences were merged to remove PCR and sequencing errors. V, D and J gene segments were assigned by aligning CDR3 sequences to IMGT reference sequences. For a sequence to be retained, a match of at least six nucleotides to both a V gene segment and a J gene segment was required. Rearrangements were called productive when the CDR3 lacked stop codons and stayed in frame with V and J; all others were non-productive. Following IMGT convention, CDR3 was defined as the stretch from the second conserved V-encoded cysteine to the conserved J-encoded phenylalanine. Sequences without an unambiguous match to a single V gene segment were excluded from the earlier analysis of about 600 of the donors. In an earlier analysis of about 590 of the donors, a V segment was called functional when productive rearrangements were above 56.7%, and segregating when the standard deviation between donors exceeded 5%. A statistical classification framework was built for diagnosing cytomegalovirus status from the catalog of TCR beta chain sequences. A later analysis assigned V and J genes by comparing TCR nucleotide sequences with IMGT/GENE-DB human TR gene sequences. A later analysis assigned CDR3 sequences and most-parsimonious VDJ recombination scenarios with the TCRdist pipeline. In a later analysis, each TCR beta chain was defined by its CDR3 amino acid sequence together with its V-gene family, and reads lacking a unique V-gene family were excluded. To address suspected cross-contamination and a sequencing artifact, a later analysis removed several hundred highly shared, low-generation-probability nucleotide sequences. A later analysis calculated a clonal expansion index for each public chain from normalized within-repertoire ranks of inferred template counts. In a later analysis, generation probabilities were computed using a VDJ recombination model fitted to out-of-frame rearrangements, and the results were checked against IGoR. In a later analysis, hypergeometric tests were used to score TCR-TCR, TCR-HLA and TCR-CMV co-occurrence, with a repertoire-size bias correction applied to TCR pairs. To estimate false discovery rates, a later analysis permuted the HLA or CMV assignments 20 times. In a later analysis, co-occurring TCRs were grouped using DBSCAN, and TCRdist sequence similarity was added for clustering within HLA-allele-positive subsets. For co-occurrence clustering, repertoires with fewer than 30,000 or more than 120,000 public chains were excluded, along with about five repertoires with anomalous nucleotide sharing. The table was pulled from immuneACCESS by TCRdb, which kept in-frame rearrangements only. Such tables lose some clones; where checked, under half of the loss comes from unresolved V genes, and the rest has no known cause. The V and J calls and clone size come from that table; D and trimming were worked out from the DNA. The sample has over 100,000 clones on record. The ten largest clones capture about 6.8% of the sample.

On this clone itself: Its antigen is unknown.

The cohort comprised around 690 healthy bone marrow donors. At the time of sampling, every cohort member was nominally healthy, though immune exposures that went unrecorded were likely present. The donor was CMV seropositive and was included in the group of 250 to 350 seropositive cohort members. Every donor gave a peripheral blood sample, and the peripheral blood mononuclear cells from that sample were used for TCR beta sequencing. The Qiagen DNeasy Blood Extraction Kit was used to extract genomic DNA from the blood cell samples. What the authors observed across the whole study: According to a later genetic analysis, donors in an Asian-associated ancestry cluster had fewer N-insertions in productive TCRs than the approximately 670-donor mean. Sequencing depth was assumed to be roughly uniform across donors in the presence/absence analyses, though that assumption may not hold. According to the authors, the approach could potentially be generalized to other disease states and immunological phenotypes. For the cohort, immune exposure information was limited to CMV serostatus. According to a later analysis, parvovirus B19, influenza, CMV and Epstein-Barr virus appeared linked to several top co-occurrence clusters. In a later analysis, most CMV-associated TCR beta chains were found to appear HLA-restricted, with HLA associations seemingly driven largely by CMV exposure. When HLA alleles, especially DR and DQ, strongly co-occurred, attributing TCR associations to individual alleles was difficult. Specific HLA alleles were associated with about 17,000 TCR beta sequences at a false discovery rate of 0.05 in a later analysis. Cytomegalovirus status was reported to be diagnosed by the classifier with high specificity and sensitivity in both the original and validation cohorts. Because counts were too low, some 17 rarely observed V segments, including chromosome 9 orphons, were excluded from the earlier analysis of 587 of the donors. In a later analysis, TCR association rates were found to vary across HLA loci, with the most associated TCRs seen for DRB1 alleles and the fewest for HLA-C alleles. The study gave a list of 150 to 200 TCR beta chains associated with cytomegalovirus. A later analysis found that HLA-associated TCR beta chains were more clonally expanded and had lower generation probabilities than equally common non-associated chains. Linkage disequilibrium might explain the correlated functional status among segregating V segments, but an unknown experimental factor could not be excluded. In vitro tests confirmed that a few of the cytomegalovirus-associated TCR beta chains recognize cytomegalovirus antigens. In an earlier analysis of 587 of the donors, most TCR beta V segments were observed in productive rearrangements about 87% or about 30% of the time, broadly matching IMGT annotations. A further reported finding was that TCR beta sequences accurately predicted the HLA-A and HLA-B alleles for most subjects in the first cohort. HLA typing was unavailable for some donors at each locus, so association tests used only the typed subset. A later genetic analysis associated a missense DCLRE1C variant with V-gene and J-gene trimming of TCR beta chains, and an independent cohort replicated the association. This cohort had only TCR beta chains sequenced, and the lack of alpha or paired-chain data limited which features could be detected. A cluster of highly shared sequence variants was judged likely to be a technical artifact of the sequencing pipeline. Most TCR sequences were seen in very few donors, while some public TCRs were found in many individuals.

Material for sequencing was PBMCs. The receptor comes from a man in his forties or fifties in good health and CMV-seropositive.

The DNA reads as follows: TGTGCCAGCAGTCCTAGCGGGAGGGGCGGAGAGACCCAGTACTTC. This yields the protein CASSPSGRGGETQYF. Rearrangement joined TRBV7-3 to TRBJ2-5, and 12 junction bases match TRBD2. The germline V gene provides CDR1 SGHTA and CDR2 FQGTGA. Unmatched junction bases come to 6, with V trimmed by 6 bases and J by 4 bases. The CDR3 starts with the cysteine, ends with the phenylalanine, and has 15 residues. Left in the record is the CDR3 DNA by itself, 45 bases read in frame from the first base.